This is a list of T cell receptor beta chains from one sample in a study of T-cell reconstitution after alpha-beta-depleted transplantation in children. MiXCR, run by TCRdb on the PCR reads, gives a single entry per CDR3 protein. The table includes around 500,000 distinct CDR3 sequences, under 30% detected once. The sequences come from PBMCs, mostly from graft donor cells, collected 360 days after TCRalphabeta/CD19-depleted stem cell transplant. All receptors derive from a boy under two years old who had a stem cell transplant for acute myeloid leukemia, so the T cells may come from the graft donor. CDR3s include the opening cysteine and the closing phenylalanine or tryptophan. D genes are given only for firm matches. Clone size is not always given. Where it is, it says once, few, many or a class for expanded clones.

d_call: NA
j_call: TRBJ2-5
v_call: TRBV27
clone_size: NA
cdr3_aa: CASSLNDLETQYF
cdr3_nt: TGTGCCAGCAGTCTCAATGATTTGGAGACCCAGTACTTC

d_call: NA
j_call: TRBJ2-7
v_call: TRBV9
clone_size: NA
cdr3_aa: CASWAGRPYEQYF
cdr3_nt: TGTGCCAGCTGGGCAGGGCGGCCCTACGAGCAGTACTTC

d_call: NA
j_call: TRBJ2-5
v_call: TRBV12-3/TRBV12-4
clone_size: NA
cdr3_aa: CASSFWSGRNRESQYF
cdr3_nt: TGTGCCAGCAGTTTTTGGTCGGGTCGTAATCGAGAGTCCCAGTACTTC

d_call: TRBD2
j_call: TRBJ2-1
v_call: TRBV7-9
clone_size: NA
cdr3_aa: CASTIPGTSGNNEQFF
cdr3_nt: TGTGCCAGCACCATCCCCGGGACTAGCGGCAACAATGAGCAGTTCTTC

d_call: TRBD1
j_call: TRBJ2-3
v_call: TRBV24-1
clone_size: NA
cdr3_aa: CATSDSRTGLQTDTQYF
cdr3_nt: TGTGCCACCAGTGATTCAAGGACAGGGCTACAGACAGATACGCAGTATTTT

d_call: NA
j_call: TRBJ2-7
v_call: TRBV20-1
clone_size: many
cdr3_aa: CSARDRRSSYEQYF
cdr3_nt: TGCAGTGCTAGAGATCGGAGGAGCTCCTACGAGCAGTACTTC

d_call: TRBD1
j_call: TRBJ2-5
v_call: TRBV2
clone_size: NA
cdr3_aa: CASSPGQGAWETQYF
cdr3_nt: TGTGCCAGCAGTCCGGGACAGGGGGCTTGGGAGACCCAGTACTTC

d_call: NA
j_call: TRBJ2-5
v_call: TRBV10-2
clone_size: NA
cdr3_aa: CASKAGETQYF
cdr3_nt: TGCGCCAGCAAAGCGGGTGAGACCCAGTACTTC

d_call: NA
j_call: TRBJ2-1
v_call: TRBV5-5
clone_size: NA
cdr3_aa: CASTLWGNDEQFF
cdr3_nt: TGTGCCAGCACCCTGTGGGGGAACGATGAGCAGTTCTTC

d_call: NA
j_call: TRBJ1-1
v_call: TRBV29-1
clone_size: few
cdr3_aa: CSVPPGMNTEAFF
cdr3_nt: TGCAGCGTCCCGCCGGGGATGAACACTGAAGCTTTCTTT

d_call: TRBD1
j_call: TRBJ2-6
v_call: TRBV6-4
clone_size: many
cdr3_aa: CASALRGQGVSGANVLTF
cdr3_nt: TGTGCCAGCGCCCTGAGGGGACAGGGGGTATCTGGGGCCAACGTCCTGACTTTC

d_call: NA
j_call: TRBJ2-2
v_call: TRBV25-1
clone_size: NA
cdr3_aa: CASTHGPGELFF
cdr3_nt: TGTGCCAGCACACACGGCCCCGGGGAGCTGTTTTTT

d_call: NA
j_call: TRBJ2-1
v_call: TRBV2
clone_size: many
cdr3_aa: CASRLIGELNNEQFF
cdr3_nt: TGTGCCAGCAGATTGATCGGTGAGCTTAACAATGAGCAGTTCTTC

d_call: TRBD1
j_call: TRBJ2-3
v_call: TRBV6-5
clone_size: NA
cdr3_aa: CASSYGQGIGTDTQYF
cdr3_nt: TGTGCCAGCAGTTACGGACAGGGGATTGGCACAGATACGCAGTATTTT

d_call: NA
j_call: TRBJ2-5
v_call: TRBV15
clone_size: NA
cdr3_aa: CATSNDWIPETQYF
cdr3_nt: TGTGCCACCAGCAACGATTGGATACCCGAGACCCAGTACTTC

d_call: NA
j_call: TRBJ2-5
v_call: TRBV20-1
clone_size: NA
cdr3_aa: CSSTKQGETQYF
cdr3_nt: TGCAGTTCAACTAAACAGGGAGAGACCCAGTACTTC

d_call: NA
j_call: TRBJ1-5
v_call: TRBV6-5
clone_size: few
cdr3_aa: CASSYSISNQPQHF
cdr3_nt: TGTGCCAGCAGTTACTCGATTTCCAATCAGCCCCAGCATTTT

d_call: NA
j_call: TRBJ2-3
v_call: TRBV4-1
clone_size: many
cdr3_aa: CASSQDLGRQLSTDTQYF
cdr3_nt: TGCGCCAGCAGCCAAGATTTGGGAAGGCAGCTGAGCACAGATACGCAGTATTTT

d_call: NA
j_call: TRBJ2-3
v_call: TRBV20-1
clone_size: NA
cdr3_aa: CTPSQSPTDTQYF
cdr3_nt: TGCACCCCGTCACAGTCCCCCACAGATACGCAGTATTTT

d_call: NA
j_call: TRBJ1-4
v_call: TRBV20-1
clone_size: NA
cdr3_aa: CSARSYRGRGTNEKLFF
cdr3_nt: TGCAGTGCTAGATCGTATAGGGGTAGGGGGACTAATGAAAAACTGTTTTTT

d_call: TRBD2
j_call: TRBJ2-5
v_call: TRBV27
clone_size: few
cdr3_aa: CASSSRTSGAGAYF
cdr3_nt: TGTGCCAGCAGTTCAAGGACTAGCGGCGCCGGGGCGTACTTC

d_call: TRBD2
j_call: TRBJ2-3
v_call: TRBV6-2/TRBV6-3
clone_size: NA
cdr3_aa: CASRKLAGRTDTQYF
cdr3_nt: TGTGCCAGCCGGAAACTAGCGGGGCGCACAGATACGCAGTATTTT

d_call: NA
j_call: TRBJ2-1
v_call: TRBV14
clone_size: many
cdr3_aa: CASSQDLLHNEQFF
cdr3_nt: TGTGCCAGCAGCCAAGATCTCTTGCACAATGAGCAGTTCTTC

d_call: TRBD2
j_call: TRBJ2-3
v_call: TRBV20-1
clone_size: NA
cdr3_aa: CSARDPASGGDTQYF
cdr3_nt: TGCAGTGCTAGAGATCCGGCTAGCGGAGGGGATACGCAGTATTTT

d_call: NA
j_call: TRBJ1-3
v_call: TRBV11-2
clone_size: few
cdr3_aa: CASRQDISSGNTIYF
cdr3_nt: TGTGCCAGCAGACAGGACATCAGCTCTGGAAACACCATATATTTT

d_call: NA
j_call: TRBJ2-1
v_call: TRBV6-6
clone_size: few
cdr3_aa: CASNEGEQFF
cdr3_nt: TGTGCCAGCAATGAGGGAGAGCAGTTCTTC

d_call: NA
j_call: TRBJ1-2
v_call: TRBV12-3/TRBV12-4
clone_size: few
cdr3_aa: CASNPHSLGGYTF
cdr3_nt: TGTGCCAGCAATCCGCATTCTCTAGGGGGCTACACCTTC

d_call: NA
j_call: TRBJ2-5
v_call: TRBV5-1
clone_size: many
cdr3_aa: CASSLFGREETQYF
cdr3_nt: TGCGCCAGCAGCTTGTTTGGCCGAGAAGAGACCCAGTACTTC

d_call: NA
j_call: TRBJ1-2
v_call: TRBV12-3/TRBV12-4
clone_size: many
cdr3_aa: CASSFQGYGYTF
cdr3_nt: TGTGCCAGCAGTTTTCAAGGCTATGGCTACACCTTC

d_call: NA
j_call: TRBJ2-2
v_call: TRBV4-3
clone_size: many
cdr3_aa: CASSQGTANTGELFF
cdr3_nt: TGCGCCAGCAGCCAAGGGACAGCGAACACCGGGGAGCTGTTTTTT

d_call: NA
j_call: TRBJ2-5
v_call: TRBV20-1
clone_size: few
cdr3_aa: CSAHNLREETQYF
cdr3_nt: TGCAGTGCTCACAACTTGAGGGAAGAGACCCAGTACTTC

d_call: TRBD2
j_call: TRBJ2-1
v_call: TRBV20-1
clone_size: many
cdr3_aa: CSATPGLAGYEQFF
cdr3_nt: TGCAGTGCTACCCCGGGACTAGCGGGATATGAGCAGTTCTTC

d_call: NA
j_call: TRBJ2-5
v_call: TRBV29-1
clone_size: few
cdr3_aa: CSVDNQETQYF
cdr3_nt: TGCAGCGTTGACAACCAAGAGACCCAGTACTTC

d_call: TRBD2
j_call: TRBJ2-5
v_call: TRBV10-2
clone_size: NA
cdr3_aa: CASSDSTSVIFQETQYF
cdr3_nt: TGCGCCAGCAGTGACTCCACTAGCGTTATATTTCAAGAGACCCAGTACTTC

d_call: NA
j_call: TRBJ1-2
v_call: TRBV5-6
clone_size: NA
cdr3_aa: CASSPLPRAGGGYTF
cdr3_nt: TGTGCCAGCAGCCCCCTCCCGAGGGCGGGAGGTGGCTACACCTTC

d_call: NA
j_call: TRBJ2-3
v_call: TRBV10-3
clone_size: NA
cdr3_aa: CAISPYDRDGGDTQYF
cdr3_nt: TGTGCCATCAGTCCCTACGACAGGGACGGGGGAGATACGCAGTATTTT

d_call: NA
j_call: TRBJ2-7
v_call: TRBV12-3/TRBV12-4
clone_size: many
cdr3_aa: CASSLRGKYEQYF
cdr3_nt: TGTGCCAGCAGCCTGAGAGGGAAGTACGAGCAGTACTTC

d_call: NA
j_call: TRBJ1-1
v_call: TRBV20-1
clone_size: once
cdr3_aa: CSARDMKGLNTEAFF
cdr3_nt: TGCAGTGCTAGAGATATGAAGGGTTTGAACACTGAAGCTTTCTTT

d_call: NA
j_call: TRBJ2-5
v_call: TRBV4-2
clone_size: few
cdr3_aa: CASSQQVPGEQETQYF
cdr3_nt: TGTGCCAGCAGTCAGCAAGTCCCCGGGGAGCAAGAGACCCAGTACTTC

d_call: TRBD1
j_call: TRBJ1-1
v_call: TRBV29-1
clone_size: many
cdr3_aa: CSVEDLRGGGGMEAFF
cdr3_nt: TGCAGCGTTGAAGATCTCAGGGGAGGGGGCGGAATGGAAGCTTTCTTT

d_call: NA
j_call: TRBJ1-1
v_call: TRBV10-3
clone_size: NA
cdr3_aa: CAISGHKNTEAFF
cdr3_nt: TGTGCCATCAGTGGACATAAGAACACTGAAGCTTTCTTT

d_call: NA
j_call: TRBJ2-5
v_call: TRBV20-1
clone_size: many
cdr3_aa: CSARERGRGETQYF
cdr3_nt: TGCAGTGCTAGAGAACGGGGAAGGGGAGAGACCCAGTACTTC

d_call: TRBD2
j_call: TRBJ2-5
v_call: TRBV28
clone_size: NA
cdr3_aa: CASSLLGRGGSQYF
cdr3_nt: TGTGCCAGCAGTTTATTGGGACGGGGCGGGAGCCAGTACTTC

d_call: NA
j_call: TRBJ1-6
v_call: TRBV7-9
clone_size: once
cdr3_aa: CASSRVEAASPLHF
cdr3_nt: TGTGCCAGCAGCCGTGTAGAGGCGGCCTCACCCCTCCACTTT

d_call: NA
j_call: TRBJ1-1
v_call: TRBV29-1
clone_size: many
cdr3_aa: CSVVGVMNTEAFF
cdr3_nt: TGCAGCGTTGTGGGGGTGATGAACACTGAAGCTTTCTTT

d_call: NA
j_call: TRBJ2-1
v_call: TRBV4-3
clone_size: NA
cdr3_aa: CASSPGGLSNEQFF
cdr3_nt: TGCGCCAGCAGCCCAGGAGGACTAAGCAATGAGCAGTTCTTC

d_call: NA
j_call: TRBJ2-1
v_call: TRBV21-1
clone_size: NA
cdr3_aa: CASSKVMLAAYNEQFF
cdr3_nt: TGTGCCAGCAGCAAGGTAATGCTAGCGGCCTACAATGAGCAGTTCTTC

d_call: TRBD1
j_call: TRBJ1-1
v_call: TRBV12-3/TRBV12-4
clone_size: many
cdr3_aa: CASSPRRDSTQAFF
cdr3_nt: TGTGCCAGCAGTCCCCGACGGGACAGTACCCAAGCTTTCTTT

d_call: NA
j_call: TRBJ2-6
v_call: TRBV4-3
clone_size: NA
cdr3_aa: CASSQDVAEPGANVLTF
cdr3_nt: TGCGCCAGCAGCCAAGATGTGGCAGAACCTGGGGCCAACGTCCTGACTTTC

d_call: NA
j_call: TRBJ1-1
v_call: TRBV19
clone_size: NA
cdr3_aa: CASSNPPGGTEAFF
cdr3_nt: TGTGCCAGTAGTAATCCGCCGGGGGGCACTGAAGCTTTCTTT

d_call: TRBD1
j_call: TRBJ1-4
v_call: TRBV20-1
clone_size: NA
cdr3_aa: CSAGDPTGQVEKLFF
cdr3_nt: TGCAGTGCTGGAGACCCCACGGGACAGGTTGAAAAACTGTTTTTT

d_call: NA
j_call: TRBJ1-1
v_call: TRBV12-3/TRBV12-4
clone_size: few
cdr3_aa: CASSFRVGMNTEAFF
cdr3_nt: TGTGCCAGCAGTTTTAGGGTGGGGATGAACACTGAAGCTTTCTTT

d_call: TRBD2
j_call: TRBJ2-7
v_call: TRBV7-9
clone_size: NA
cdr3_aa: CASSQRGGRINEQYF
cdr3_nt: TGTGCCAGCAGCCAACGGGGGGGCCGTATAAACGAGCAGTACTTC

d_call: NA
j_call: TRBJ2-3
v_call: TRBV27
clone_size: few
cdr3_aa: CASSPHPRGHTDTQYF
cdr3_nt: TGTGCCAGCAGTCCCCACCCCCGGGGGCACACAGATACGCAGTATTTT

d_call: NA
j_call: TRBJ2-1
v_call: TRBV9
clone_size: NA
cdr3_aa: CASSVGGQGGVGGNEQFF
cdr3_nt: TGTGCCAGCAGCGTAGGTGGACAGGGAGGGGTCGGAGGCAATGAGCAGTTCTTC

d_call: NA
j_call: TRBJ1-5
v_call: TRBV4-1
clone_size: NA
cdr3_aa: CASSQGRPQGKFQPQHF
cdr3_nt: TGCGCCAGCAGCCAAGGGAGGCCACAGGGAAAATTTCAGCCCCAGCATTTT

d_call: TRBD1
j_call: TRBJ2-7
v_call: TRBV20-1
clone_size: few
cdr3_aa: CSARARGRSYEQYF
cdr3_nt: TGCAGTGCTAGAGCCAGGGGGCGATCCTACGAGCAGTACTTC

d_call: TRBD1
j_call: TRBJ1-2
v_call: TRBV20-1
clone_size: few
cdr3_aa: CSARDLGGQGVYGYTF
cdr3_nt: TGCAGTGCTAGAGATCTGGGAGGACAGGGGGTCTATGGCTACACCTTC

d_call: NA
j_call: TRBJ2-5
v_call: TRBV20-1
clone_size: NA
cdr3_aa: CSAQDSQETQYF
cdr3_nt: TGCAGTGCTCAGGACAGCCAAGAGACCCAGTACTTC